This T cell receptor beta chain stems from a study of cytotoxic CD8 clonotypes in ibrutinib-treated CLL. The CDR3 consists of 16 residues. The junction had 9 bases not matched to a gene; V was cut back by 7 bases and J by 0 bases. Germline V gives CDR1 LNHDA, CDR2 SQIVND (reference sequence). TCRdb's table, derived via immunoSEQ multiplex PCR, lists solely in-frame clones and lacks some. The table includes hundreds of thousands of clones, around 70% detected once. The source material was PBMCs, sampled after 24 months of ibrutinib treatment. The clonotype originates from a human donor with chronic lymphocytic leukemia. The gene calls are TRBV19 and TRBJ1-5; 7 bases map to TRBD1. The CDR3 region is CASNPQGTDSNQPQHF. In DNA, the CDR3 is TGTGCCAGTAACCCACAGGGGACCGATAGCAATCAGCCCCAGCATTTT.